This is a list of T cell receptor beta chains from one sample in a study of blood T cell repertoires in COVID-19. This table comes from immunoSEQ multiplex PCR, and its TCRdb copy is limited to in-frame clones, with some not included. Here the sample spans approximately 50,000 clones, 79% being singletons. Sequences were obtained from peripheral blood. All receptors come from a man aged 65-85 years with acute or convalescent COVID-19. Each CDR3 is given with its conserved first and last residue. Each record gives: clone size, J gene, D gene, V gene, CDR3 DNA, CDR3 protein. D genes are given only for firm matches. For some rows the clone size is stated as once, few or many, or as a class when expanded; others skip it.

- TRBJ1-2 TRBD1 TRBV11-2 TGTGCCAGCAGCCCTATCCGGGACAGGGGGCGTCGGTTCCCGGGCTACACCTTC CASSPIRDRGRRFPGYTF
- TRBJ2-7 - TRBV6-6 TGTGCCAGCATCCCGACAGGACGGTACGAGCAGTACTTC CASIPTGRYEQYF
- TRBJ1-3 - TRBV15 TGTGCCACCGGGTCGGGCTCTGGAAACACCATATATTTT CATGSGSGNTIYF
- TRBJ2-3 TRBD2 TRBV4-2 TGTGCCAGCAGCCAAGACGCGGGGGGGGCTTCCACAGATACGCAGTATTTT CASSQDAGGASTDTQYF
- TRBJ2-1 TRBD2 TRBV5-1 TGCGCCAGCAGCGTAAGCGGGGGAGCTTACAATGAGCAGTTCTTC CASSVSGGAYNEQFF
- TRBJ2-5 TRBD2 TRBV5-1 TGCGCCAGCCGCAGGAGACTAGCGGGAATCGAGACCCAGTACTTC CASRRRLAGIETQYF
- TRBJ2-1 TRBD2 TRBV7-6 TGTGCCAGCAGCCTCGGACTAGCGGGGGCCGCTGAGCAGTTCTTC CASSLGLAGAAEQFF
- TRBJ2-3 - TRBV19 TGTGCCAGTAGTACGTTAGGGCCCGGGGGCACAGATACGCAGTATTTT CASSTLGPGGTDTQYF
- TRBJ2-5 TRBD2 TRBV7-9 TGTGCCAGCAGCCCCCCAGTAGCGCTAGCGGGAGTAGAGACCCAGTACTTC CASSPPVALAGVETQYF
- TRBJ1-2 - TRBV25-1 TGTGCCAGCAGTGAAGTAGGGGTACTCTATGGCTACACCTTC CASSEVGVLYGYTF
- TRBJ1-3 - TRBV18 TGTGCCAGCTCACCAGAGGGAGGTGGTGGAAACACCATATATTTT CASSPEGGGGNTIYF
once TRBJ2-5 - TRBV15 TGTGCCACCAGCAGAGACAACAGGGAATTGGTGAAAGAGACCCAGTACTTC CATSRDNRELVKETQYF
- TRBJ1-1 - TRBV11-3 TGTGCCAGCAGCGCGCCAGGGGTAACTGAAGCTTTCTTT CASSAPGVTEAFF
few TRBJ2-3 TRBD2 TRBV19 TGTGCCAGTCTCCCTAGCGGGCGCACAGATACGCAGTATTTT CASLPSGRTDTQYF
- TRBJ2-3 TRBD2 TRBV9 TGTGCCAGCAGCGTAGGACTAGCGTCCACAGATACGCAGTATTTT CASSVGLASTDTQYF
- TRBJ2-5 TRBD1 TRBV10-3 TGTGCCATCGGAAGGAGGACAGGGGAACAAGAGACCCAGTACTTC CAIGRRTGEQETQYF
- TRBJ2-5 - TRBV12-3/TRBV12-4 TGTGCCAGCACCAAGGGAGGAGAGACCCAGTACTTC CASTKGGETQYF
- TRBJ2-1 TRBD2 TRBV5-6 TGTGCCAGCAGCTTGGGGGGGACTAGCGGGGGGGCGATTTGGGATGAGCAGTTCTTC CASSLGGTSGGAIWDEQFF
- TRBJ1-1 TRBD1 TRBV5-6 TGTGCCAGCAGCTTACAGGGGGGTGGCACTGAAGCTTTCTTT CASSLQGGGTEAFF
- TRBJ1-3 - TRBV10-3 TGTGCCATCAGTGATCCCCTTTACGGGGACACCATATATTTT CAISDPLYGDTIYF
- TRBJ2-7 - TRBV2 TGTGCCAGCAGGGACTACCCCTACGAGCAGTACTTC CASRDYPYEQYF
- TRBJ2-1 - TRBV18 TGTGCCAGCTCACCAAGGTCGGGGGGCTCTGAGCAGTTCTTC CASSPRSGGSEQFF
- TRBJ1-5 TRBD1 TRBV19 TGTGCCAGTAGTAAAACAGGGGGATACGGCAATCAGCCCCAGCATTTT CASSKTGGYGNQPQHF
- TRBJ2-7 - TRBV7-2 TGTGCCAGCAGCTTAGTTCAATACGAGCAGTACTTC CASSLVQYEQYF
- TRBJ2-2 - TRBV6-4 TGTGCCAGCAGTGAATCGGGGAGAGGAACCGGGGAGCTGTTTTTT CASSESGRGTGELFF
- TRBJ2-2 - TRBV6-5 TGTGCCACCCTCCTACCGGGACACCCGGCCGGGGAGCTGTTTTTT CATLLPGHPAGELFF
- TRBJ1-5 TRBD1 TRBV5-8 TGTGCCAGCAGCCCCGGGACAGATAGCAATCAGCCCCAGCATTTT CASSPGTDSNQPQHF
- TRBJ1-5 - TRBV30 TGTGCCTGGAGTGTAAACAGGGTCAATCAGCCCCAGCATTTT CAWSVNRVNQPQHF
- TRBJ1-1 - TRBV3-1/TRBV3-2 TGTGCCAGCAGCCAAGTAGAGGGTATTATGACTGAAGCTTTCTTT CASSQVEGIMTEAFF
- TRBJ1-4 - TRBV7-2 TGTGCCAGCAGCTTAGGGCAGGGAAGGGAAAAACTGTTTTTT CASSLGQGREKLFF
- TRBJ2-7 - TRBV7-6 TGTGCCAGCAGCTCCCGGGAAGGGAGCTCCTACGAGCAGTACTTC CASSSREGSSYEQYF
medium-sized TRBJ2-7 - TRBV7-8 TGTGCCAGCAGCTGGCAGCGGAGCTCCTACGAGCAGTACTTC CASSWQRSSYEQYF
- TRBJ2-5 - TRBV4-1 TGCGCCAGCAGCTCACACCGGGACTTAAAGCAAGAGACCCAGTACTTC CASSSHRDLKQETQYF
- TRBJ2-1 TRBD2 TRBV4-2 TGTGCCAGCAGCCAAGATAGAGGGACTAGCGGAGACAATGAGCAGTTCTTC CASSQDRGTSGDNEQFF
- TRBJ1-1 TRBD1 TRBV6-5 TGTGCCAGCAGTTACGGGACAGGGAACACTGAAGCTTTCTTT CASSYGTGNTEAFF
- TRBJ2-2 - TRBV10-3 TGTGCCATCAGCCCGGGCCGGGAGAACACCGGGGAGCTGTTTTTT CAISPGRENTGELFF
- TRBJ1-1 - TRBV5-6 TGTGCCAGCAGCCGCCGGGAGACATTTAACACTGAAGCTTTCTTT CASSRRETFNTEAFF
- TRBJ2-7 - TRBV6-5 TGTGCCAGCAGTTACTCCTCGGGACTTCCGGAGCAGTACTTC CASSYSSGLPEQYF
- TRBJ2-3 - TRBV2 TGTGCCAGCAGATCGGGTGGGGCCCTCACAGATACGCAGTATTTT CASRSGGALTDTQYF
- TRBJ1-4 - TRBV27 TGTGCCAGCAGGCAGGGCACTAATGAAAAACTGTTTTTT CASRQGTNEKLFF
- TRBJ2-5 TRBD1 TRBV19 TGTGCCAGTAGTACTCGACAGGGATCAGGGGAGACCCAGTACTTC CASSTRQGSGETQYF
- TRBJ2-1 TRBD1 TRBV18 TGTGCCAGCTCACTCTCGGGACAGGGGTACAATGAGCAGTTCTTC CASSLSGQGYNEQFF
- TRBJ2-1 - TRBV9 TGTGCCAGCAGCGCGGAAGGGGTGGTGGACTACAATGAGCAGTTCTTC CASSAEGVVDYNEQFF
- TRBJ2-7 TRBD2 TRBV7-6 TGTGCCAGCAGCCCCTCAACTAGCGGGACCTACGAGCAGTACTTC CASSPSTSGTYEQYF
many TRBJ2-3 - TRBV9 TGTGCCAGCAGCGTGGCCCTAGCTGGAGAACTATATTTT CASSVALAGELYF
- TRBJ2-1 TRBD1 TRBV9 TGTGCCAGCAGCACTAATAGACAGGGACGGAATGAGCAGTTCTTC CASSTNRQGRNEQFF
- TRBJ2-7 TRBD2 TRBV11-2 TGTGCCAGCTCCACGATAGGGAGGGGACGCGAGCAGTACTTC CASSTIGRGREQYF